The next 9 T cell receptor beta chains were all read from a single sample in a study of T cells in Graves' hyperthyroidism and ophthalmopathy. Amplified regions were TCR beta CDR3 sequences from RNA transcripts. First-round RT-PCR with HTBI primers amplified the TCR CDR3 region. TCRdb re-analysed the multiplex PCR reads in MiXCR, keeping a single row per CDR3 protein. The sample consists of around 420,000 distinct CDR3 sequences, less than 20% of them appearing once. Source material: blood. Receptors originate from a woman under 30 with Graves' hyperthyroidism.

This clonotype has more than one count but fewer than ten. This sequence joins TRBV11-2 and TRBJ1-1; D is ambiguous. This CDR3 spans 17 amino acids. V dropped 1 base and J dropped 1 base, with 16 bases sitting between them. The germline CDR1 and CDR2 sequences are SGHAT and FQNNGV. The CDR3 protein is CASSLVKLGHSNTEAFF. The CDR3 DNA is TGTGCCAGCAGCTTAGTAAAGCTTGGCCACTCGAACACTGAAGCTTTCTTT.

In this sample, this clonotype turned up many times. V gene TRBV7-9 combines with J gene TRBJ2-1; no definite D call. The CDR3 consists of 11 residues. CDR1 and CDR2 (germline): SEHNR, FQNEAQ (reference sequence). V lost 4 bases to trimming and J lost 8 bases, with 6 bases between them. The DNA for the CDR3 is TGTGCCAGCAGCTCGAGCCATGAGCAGTTCTTC. It codes for CASSSSHEQFF.

With respect to this clonotype: This sequence may be a read error, since a much larger clone differs from it by one base. This rearrangement joins TRBV5-1 to TRBJ1-2; the D is unclear. CDR3 size: 13 residues. Per germline, CDR1 SGHRS and CDR2 YFSETQ. This chain's CDR3 is CANSFIGPDGYTF. The CDR3 DNA sequence: TGCGCCAACAGCTTCATAGGGCCCGATGGCTACACCTTC. The whole variable domain, filled in from reference TRBV5-1 and TRBJ1-2, reads KAGVTQTPRYLIKTRGQQVTLSCSPISGHRSVSWYQQTPGQGLQFLFEYFSETQRNKGNFPGRFSGRQFSNSRSEMNVSTLELGDSALYLCANSFIGPDGYTFGSGTRLTVV.

This clonotype appeared many times. The CDR3 coding sequence is TGTGCCAGCAGTGGAAACAGGGGAGCTTACAAGAATGAGCAGTTCTTC. Translated: CASSGNRGAYKNEQFF. V is TRBV25-1 and J is TRBJ2-1, with 7 bases that match TRBD1. Germline V CDR1 and CDR2: MGHDK, SYGVNS. The CDR3 sequence is 16 residues long. J lost 7 bases, V lost 4 bases, and 13 bases had no gene match.

This chain uses TRBV28 with TRBJ1-1; 9 bases are shared with TRBD1. The CDR3 is made up of 12 amino acids. From germline, CDR1 is MDHEN and CDR2 SYDVKM. J gave up 11 bases and V 6 bases, and 7 bases lay outside the gene matches. The CDR3 is CASRPGQGRAFF. CDR3 nucleotide sequence: TGTGCCAGCAGACCGGGACAGGGTAGGGCTTTCTTT.

J is TRBJ1-2 and V is TRBV24-1; 10 nucleotides agree with TRBD1. CDR1 is KGHDR, CDR2 SFDVKD, per germline. V shed 4 bases, J shed 8 bases, and the junction held 9 bases outside the gene matches. The length of the CDR3 is 15 residues. In DNA, the CDR3 is TGTGCCACCAGTGACGGGCCCGGACAGGGGGAAGGCTACACCTTC. Its protein is CATSDGPGQGEGYTF.

This rearrangement joins TRBV4-1 to TRBJ2-7; tentatively, D is TRBD2 (6 bases). Germline CDR1 reads MGHRA; CDR2 reads YSYEKL. This CDR3 is 14 amino acids long. Trimming shortened V by 4 bases and J by 3 bases, and 13 bases separated the two germline ends. CDR3 sequence: CASSLSAGYYEQYF. The CDR3, as DNA: TGCGCCAGCAGCCTCAGTGCGGGGTACTACGAGCAGTACTTC.

This clonotype was detected a few times. V and J are TRBV9 and TRBJ2-3, with 10 bases aligning to TRBD1. The CDR3 consists of 18 residues. V shed 2 bases and J 0 bases; nucleotides not matched to a gene: 9. CDR1 is SGDLS and CDR2 is YYNGEE in the germline V gene. CDR3 DNA: TGTGCCAGCAGCGTGAACACGGGGACAGGGGTCAGCACAGATACGCAGTATTTT. Protein product: CASSVNTGTGVSTDTQYF.

In this sample, this clonotype turned up a few times. This rearrangement joins TRBV9 to TRBJ2-5; D tentatively fits TRBD1 or TRBD2 (6 bases each). This CDR3 is 15 amino acids long. V was trimmed by 4 bases and J by 9 bases, leaving 22 bases between them. The germline V gene has CDR1 SGDLS and CDR2 YYNGEE. CDR3 residues: CASSYTSGGRDPQYF. DNA of the CDR3: TGTGCCAGCAGCTATACCTCTGGGGGGCGGGATCCCCAGTACTTC.